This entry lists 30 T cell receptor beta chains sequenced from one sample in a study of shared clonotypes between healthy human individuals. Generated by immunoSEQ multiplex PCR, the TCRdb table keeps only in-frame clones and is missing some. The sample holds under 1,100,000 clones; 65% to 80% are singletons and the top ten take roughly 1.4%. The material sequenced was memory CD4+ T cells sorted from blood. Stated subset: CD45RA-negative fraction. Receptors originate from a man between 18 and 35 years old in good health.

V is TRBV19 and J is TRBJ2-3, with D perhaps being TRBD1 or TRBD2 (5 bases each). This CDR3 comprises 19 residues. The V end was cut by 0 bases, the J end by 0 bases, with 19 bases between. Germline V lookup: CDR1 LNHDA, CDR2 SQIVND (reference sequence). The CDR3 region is CASSIDPTGTGKSTDTQYF. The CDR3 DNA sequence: TGTGCCAGTAGTATAGATCCTACCGGGACCGGGAAGAGCACAGATACGCAGTATTTT.

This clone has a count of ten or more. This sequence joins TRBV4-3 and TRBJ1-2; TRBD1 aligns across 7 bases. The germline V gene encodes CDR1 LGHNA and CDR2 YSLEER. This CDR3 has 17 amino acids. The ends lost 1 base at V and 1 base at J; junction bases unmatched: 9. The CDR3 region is CASSQGGTAIYNYGYTF. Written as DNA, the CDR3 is TGCGCCAGCAGCCAAGGCGGGACAGCAATATATAACTATGGCTACACCTTC.

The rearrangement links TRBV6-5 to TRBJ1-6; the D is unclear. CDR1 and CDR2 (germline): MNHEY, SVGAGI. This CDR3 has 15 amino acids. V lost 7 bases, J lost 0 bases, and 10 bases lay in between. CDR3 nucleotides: TGTGCCAGCAACGGACGCGACTCCTATAATTCACCCCTCCACTTT. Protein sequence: CASNGRDSYNSPLHF.

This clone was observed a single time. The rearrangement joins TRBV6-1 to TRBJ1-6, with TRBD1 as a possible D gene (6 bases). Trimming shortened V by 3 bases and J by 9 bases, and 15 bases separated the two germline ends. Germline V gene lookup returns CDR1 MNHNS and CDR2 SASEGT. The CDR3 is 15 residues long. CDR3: CASSDGGGWSSPLHF. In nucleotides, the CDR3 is TGTGCCAGCAGTGATGGGGGCGGGTGGAGTTCACCCCTCCACTTT.

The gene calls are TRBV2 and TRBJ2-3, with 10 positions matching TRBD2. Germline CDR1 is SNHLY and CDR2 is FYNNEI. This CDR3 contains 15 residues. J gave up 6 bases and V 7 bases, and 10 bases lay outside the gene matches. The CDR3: CASKGLAWVGDTQYF. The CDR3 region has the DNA TGTGCCAGCAAGGGACTAGCGTGGGTTGGGGATACGCAGTATTTT.

CDR3 region: CASTNMEGNTQYF. The CDR3 coding sequence is TGTGCCAGCACCAACATGGAGGGAAATACGCAGTATTTT. The chain is built from TRBV6-6 and TRBJ2-3; a possible D gene is TRBD2 (6 bases). The V gene's germline CDR1 is MNHNY and CDR2 SVGAGI (reference sequence). The germline V and J ends were trimmed by 7 bases and 7 bases, with 15 bases remaining between them. CDR3 length: 13 residues.

The CDR3 nucleotides are TGTGCCAGCAGAGACTCCTTACTTCAGACCCAGTACTTC. As protein: CASRDSLLQTQYF. This chain connects TRBV2 to TRBJ2-5, with D uncertain. Trimming cost V 6 bases and J 6 bases, with 14 bases left between them. CDR3 length: 13 residues. Looked up from germline, CDR1 is SNHLY and CDR2 is FYNNEI.

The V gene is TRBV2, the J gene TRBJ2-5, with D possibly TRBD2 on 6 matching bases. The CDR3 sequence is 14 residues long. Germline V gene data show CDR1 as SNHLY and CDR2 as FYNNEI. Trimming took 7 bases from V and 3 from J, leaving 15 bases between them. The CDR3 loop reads CASKGRRAEETQYF. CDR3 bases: TGTGCCAGCAAAGGAAGGAGGGCCGAAGAGACCCAGTACTTC.

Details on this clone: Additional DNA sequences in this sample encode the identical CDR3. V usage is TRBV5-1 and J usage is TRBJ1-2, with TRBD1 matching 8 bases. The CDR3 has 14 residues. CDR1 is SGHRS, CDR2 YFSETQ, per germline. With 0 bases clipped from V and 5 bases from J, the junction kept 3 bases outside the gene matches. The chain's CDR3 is CASSLGDRRYGYTF. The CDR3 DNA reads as TGCGCCAGCAGCTTGGGGGACAGGAGATATGGCTACACCTTC.

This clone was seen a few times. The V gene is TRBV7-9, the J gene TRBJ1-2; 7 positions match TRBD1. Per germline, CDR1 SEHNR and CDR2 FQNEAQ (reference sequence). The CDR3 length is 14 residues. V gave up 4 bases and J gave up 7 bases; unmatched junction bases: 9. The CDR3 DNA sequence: TGTGCCAGCAGCTCGGCGACAGGGATGACTGGCTACACCTTC. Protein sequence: CASSSATGMTGYTF.

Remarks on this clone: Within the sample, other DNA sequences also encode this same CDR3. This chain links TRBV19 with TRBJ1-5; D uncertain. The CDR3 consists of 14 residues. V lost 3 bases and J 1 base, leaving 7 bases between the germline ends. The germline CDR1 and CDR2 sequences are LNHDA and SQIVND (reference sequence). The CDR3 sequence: CASSIGPSNQPQHF. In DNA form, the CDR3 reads TGTGCCAGTAGTATTGGACCGAGCAATCAGCCCCAGCATTTT.

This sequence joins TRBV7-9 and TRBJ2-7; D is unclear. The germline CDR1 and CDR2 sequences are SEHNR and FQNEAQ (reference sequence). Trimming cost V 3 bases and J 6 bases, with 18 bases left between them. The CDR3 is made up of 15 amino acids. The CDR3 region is CASSLPRQGSGEQYF. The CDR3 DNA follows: TGTGCCAGCAGCTTGCCCAGACAAGGGTCAGGCGAGCAGTACTTC.

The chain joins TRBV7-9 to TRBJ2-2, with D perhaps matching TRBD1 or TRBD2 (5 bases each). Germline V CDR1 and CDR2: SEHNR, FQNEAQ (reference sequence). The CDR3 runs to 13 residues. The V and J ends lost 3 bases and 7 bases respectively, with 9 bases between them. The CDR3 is CASSLGTVGELFF. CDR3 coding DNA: TGTGCCAGCAGCTTGGGGACGGTCGGGGAGCTGTTTTTT.

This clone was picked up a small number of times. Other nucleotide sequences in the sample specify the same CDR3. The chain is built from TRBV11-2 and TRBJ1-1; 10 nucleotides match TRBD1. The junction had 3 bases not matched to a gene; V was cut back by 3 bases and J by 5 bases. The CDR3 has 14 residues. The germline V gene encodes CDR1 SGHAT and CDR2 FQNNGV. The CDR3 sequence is CASSLGQGSTEAFF. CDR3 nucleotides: TGTGCCAGCAGCTTGGGACAGGGGAGTACTGAAGCTTTCTTT.

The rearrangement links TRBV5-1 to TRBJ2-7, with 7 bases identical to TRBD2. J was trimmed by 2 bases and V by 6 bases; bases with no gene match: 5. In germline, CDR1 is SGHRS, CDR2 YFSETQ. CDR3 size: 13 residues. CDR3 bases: TGCGCCAGCAATTCGGGAGGAACCTACGAGCAGTACTTC. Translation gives CASNSGGTYEQYF.

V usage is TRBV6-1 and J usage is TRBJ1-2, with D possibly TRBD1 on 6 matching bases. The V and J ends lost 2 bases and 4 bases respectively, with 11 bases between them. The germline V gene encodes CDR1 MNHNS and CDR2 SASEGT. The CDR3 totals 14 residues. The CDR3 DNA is TGTGCCAGCAGTGAATTGGGCAGGGGCTATGGCTACACCTTC. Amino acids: CASSELGRGYGYTF.

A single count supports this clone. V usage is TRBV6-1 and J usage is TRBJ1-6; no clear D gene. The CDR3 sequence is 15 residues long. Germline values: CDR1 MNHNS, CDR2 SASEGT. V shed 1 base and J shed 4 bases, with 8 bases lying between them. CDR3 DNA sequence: TGTGCCAGCAGTGAAGAGACGCTATATAATTCACCCCTCCACTTT. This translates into CASSEETLYNSPLHF.

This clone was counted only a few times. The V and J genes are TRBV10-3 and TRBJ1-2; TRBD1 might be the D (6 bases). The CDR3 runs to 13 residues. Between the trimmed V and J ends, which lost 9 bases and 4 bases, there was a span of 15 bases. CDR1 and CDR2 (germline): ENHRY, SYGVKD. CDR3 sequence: CAMIQGKAYGYTF. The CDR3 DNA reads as TGTGCCATGATTCAGGGGAAGGCCTATGGCTACACCTTC.

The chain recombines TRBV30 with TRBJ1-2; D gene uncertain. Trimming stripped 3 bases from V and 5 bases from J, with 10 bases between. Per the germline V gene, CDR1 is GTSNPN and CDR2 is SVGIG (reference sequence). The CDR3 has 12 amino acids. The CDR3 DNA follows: TGTGCCTGGAGAGGGTCGGGATATGGCTACACCTTC. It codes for CAWRGSGYGYTF.

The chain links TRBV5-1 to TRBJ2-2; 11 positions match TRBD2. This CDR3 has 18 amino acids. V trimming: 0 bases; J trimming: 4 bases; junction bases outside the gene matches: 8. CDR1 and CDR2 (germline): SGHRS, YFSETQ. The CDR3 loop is CASSLALAGGIFTGELFF. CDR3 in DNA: TGCGCCAGCAGCTTGGCTCTAGCGGGGGGAATATTCACCGGGGAGCTGTTTTTT.

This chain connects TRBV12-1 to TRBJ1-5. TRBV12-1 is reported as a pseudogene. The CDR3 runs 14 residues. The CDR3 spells CASRRVVRNQPQHF. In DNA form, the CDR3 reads TGTGCTAGTAGAAGGGTGGTCCGCAATCAGCCCCAGCATTTT.

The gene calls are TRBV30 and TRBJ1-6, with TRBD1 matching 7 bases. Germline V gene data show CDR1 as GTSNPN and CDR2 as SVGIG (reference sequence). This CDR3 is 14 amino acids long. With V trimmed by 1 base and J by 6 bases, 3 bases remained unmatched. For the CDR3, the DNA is TGTGCCTGGAGTGATAACAGGGGTAATTCACCCCTCCACTTT. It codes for CAWSDNRGNSPLHF. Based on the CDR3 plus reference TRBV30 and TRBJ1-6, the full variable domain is SQTIHQWPATLVQPVGSPLSLECTVEGTSNPNLYWYRQAAGRGLQLLFYSVGIGQISSEVPQNLSASRPQDRQFILSSKKLLLSDSGFYLCAWSDNRGNSPLHFGNGTRLTVT.

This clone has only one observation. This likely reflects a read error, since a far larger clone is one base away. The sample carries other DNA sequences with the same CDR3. This chain's CDR3 is CASSRTGSYEQYF. The CDR3 coding sequence is TGTGCCAGCAGCCGGACAGGGAGCTACGAGCAGTACTTC. The genes are TRBV5-4 and TRBJ2-7; 8 bases are a match to TRBD1. Losses at the gene ends were 4 bases for V and 3 bases for J; bases not matched to a gene: 3. The CDR3 has 13 amino acids. Germline V CDR1 and CDR2: SGHNT, YYREEE (reference sequence).

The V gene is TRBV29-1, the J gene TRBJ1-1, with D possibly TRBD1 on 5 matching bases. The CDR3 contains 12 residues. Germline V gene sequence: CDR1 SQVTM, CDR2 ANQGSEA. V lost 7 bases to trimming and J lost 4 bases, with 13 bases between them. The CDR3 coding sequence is TGCAGCGGTGGGCGGGGGAGCACTGAAGCTTTCTTT. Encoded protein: CSGGRGSTEAFF.

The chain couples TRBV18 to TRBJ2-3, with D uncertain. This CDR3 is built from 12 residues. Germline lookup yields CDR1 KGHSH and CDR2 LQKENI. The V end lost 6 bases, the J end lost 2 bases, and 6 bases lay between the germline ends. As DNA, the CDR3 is TGTGCCAGCTCCGTTTCCACAGATACGCAGTATTTT. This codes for CASSVSTDTQYF.

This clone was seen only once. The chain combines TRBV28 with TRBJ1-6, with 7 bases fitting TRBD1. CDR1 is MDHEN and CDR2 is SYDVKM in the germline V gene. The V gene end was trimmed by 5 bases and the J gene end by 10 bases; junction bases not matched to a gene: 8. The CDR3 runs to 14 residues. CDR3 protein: CASSLTPGGSPLHF. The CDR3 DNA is TGTGCCAGCAGTCTTACCCCAGGGGGATCACCCCTCCACTTT.

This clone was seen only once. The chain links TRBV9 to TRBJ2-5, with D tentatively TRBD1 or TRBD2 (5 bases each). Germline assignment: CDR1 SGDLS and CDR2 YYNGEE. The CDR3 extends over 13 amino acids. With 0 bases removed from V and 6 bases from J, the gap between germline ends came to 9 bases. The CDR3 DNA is TGTGCCAGCAGCGTAGTGTCGGGGCAGACCCAGTACTTC. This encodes CASSVVSGQTQYF.

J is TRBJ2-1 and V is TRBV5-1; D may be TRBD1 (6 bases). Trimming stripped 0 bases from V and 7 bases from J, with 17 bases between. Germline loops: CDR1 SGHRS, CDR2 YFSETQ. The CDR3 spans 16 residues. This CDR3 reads CASSLDGQGLSNEQFF. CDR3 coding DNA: TGCGCCAGCAGCTTGGATGGCCAGGGGTTGTCGAATGAGCAGTTCTTC.

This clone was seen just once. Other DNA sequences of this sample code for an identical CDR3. CDR3 amino acids: CASSPRLAGLTDTQYF. The CDR3 nucleotides read TGTGCCAGCTCACCCCGTCTAGCGGGGCTCACAGATACGCAGTATTTT. The chain has TRBV18 and TRBJ2-3; 9 nucleotides align to TRBD2. Germline CDR1 is KGHSH and CDR2 is LQKENI. V lost 3 bases and J lost 2; bases outside the gene matches: 6. The CDR3 is 16 amino acids.

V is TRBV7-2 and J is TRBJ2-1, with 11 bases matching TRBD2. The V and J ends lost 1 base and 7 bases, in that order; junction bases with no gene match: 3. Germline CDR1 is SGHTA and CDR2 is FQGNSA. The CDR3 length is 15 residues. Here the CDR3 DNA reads TGTGCCAGCAGCTTAGGTAGGACTAGCGGGAATGAGCAGTTCTTC. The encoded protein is CASSLGRTSGNEQFF.